This T cell receptor (beta chain) is drawn from a study of T cells in Graves' hyperthyroidism and ophthalmopathy. Study findings and constraints: Most clonotypes expanded in the thyroid (above 0.001) were also present in blood.

This clonotype was seen only a few times. Its antigen is still unknown. The source material, RNA transcripts, was used to amplify TCR beta CDR3 regions. The primer set for the first-round RT-PCR of the TCR CDR3 was HTBI. TCRdb redid the calling of the multiplex PCR reads with MiXCR, one entry per CDR3 protein. The sample includes a few hundred thousand distinct CDR3 sequences, roughly 16% of them seen just once. The sample comprised blood. This TCR came from a middle-aged woman with Graves' ophthalmopathy.

CDR3 sequence (DNA): TGTGCCAGCAGTCTCTATACCGGGACAAGAAATGAAAAACTGTTTTTT. It yields the protein CASSLYTGTRNEKLFF. The chain links TRBV27 to TRBJ1-4; perhaps TRBD1 as D (6 bases). The V gene lost 5 bases and the J gene lost 5 bases, with 18 bases spanning the gap. This CDR3 spans 16 amino acids. Germline lookup yields CDR1 MNHEY and CDR2 SMNVEV (reference sequence). The entire variable domain, with the rest obtained from reference TRBV27 and TRBJ1-4, is as follows: EAQVTQNPRYLITVTGKKLTVTCSQNMNHEYMSWYRQDPGLGLRQIYYSMNVEVTDKGDVPEGYKVSRKEKRNFPLILESPSPNQTSLYFCASSLYTGTRNEKLFFGSGTQLSVL.